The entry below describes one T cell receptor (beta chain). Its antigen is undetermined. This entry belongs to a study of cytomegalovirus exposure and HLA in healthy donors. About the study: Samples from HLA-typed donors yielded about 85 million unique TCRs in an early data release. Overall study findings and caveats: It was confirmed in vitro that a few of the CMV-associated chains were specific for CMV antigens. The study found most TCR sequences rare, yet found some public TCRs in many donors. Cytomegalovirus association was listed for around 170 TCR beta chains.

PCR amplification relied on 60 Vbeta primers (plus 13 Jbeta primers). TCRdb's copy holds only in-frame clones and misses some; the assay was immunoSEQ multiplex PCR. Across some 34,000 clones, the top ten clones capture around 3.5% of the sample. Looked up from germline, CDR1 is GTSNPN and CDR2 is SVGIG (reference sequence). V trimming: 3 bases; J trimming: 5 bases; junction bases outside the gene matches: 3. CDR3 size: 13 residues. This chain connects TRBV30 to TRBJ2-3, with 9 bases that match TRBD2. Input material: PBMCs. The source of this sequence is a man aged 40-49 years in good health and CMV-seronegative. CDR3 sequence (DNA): TGTGCCTGGAGATTAGCGGGAGAAGATACGCAGTATTTT. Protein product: CAWRLAGEDTQYF.